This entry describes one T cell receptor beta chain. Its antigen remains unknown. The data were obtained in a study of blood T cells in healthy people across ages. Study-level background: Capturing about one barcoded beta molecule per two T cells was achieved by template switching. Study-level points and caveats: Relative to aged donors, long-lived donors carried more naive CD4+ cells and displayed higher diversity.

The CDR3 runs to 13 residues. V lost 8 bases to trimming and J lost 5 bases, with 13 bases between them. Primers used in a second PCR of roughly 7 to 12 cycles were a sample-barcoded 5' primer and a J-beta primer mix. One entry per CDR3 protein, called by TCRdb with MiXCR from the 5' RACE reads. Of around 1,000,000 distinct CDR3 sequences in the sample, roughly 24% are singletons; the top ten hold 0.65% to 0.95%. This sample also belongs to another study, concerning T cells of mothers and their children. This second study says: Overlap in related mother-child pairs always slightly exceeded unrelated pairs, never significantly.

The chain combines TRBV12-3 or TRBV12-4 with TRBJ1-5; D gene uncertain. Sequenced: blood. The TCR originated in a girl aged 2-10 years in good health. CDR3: CASRLGGHQPQHF. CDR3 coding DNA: TGTGCCAGCCGACTGGGAGGTCATCAGCCCCAGCATTTT.